The 31 T cell receptor beta chains reported below all come from one sample, sequenced in a study of cytomegalovirus exposure and HLA in healthy donors. The PCR used 60 Vbeta and 13 Jbeta primers. Libraries were prepared by immunoSEQ multiplex PCR; TCRdb keeps only in-frame clonotypes and omits some of them. The sample contains 150,000 to 200,000 clones, 75% of which appear only once. Sequenced sample: PBMCs. These receptors all stem from a woman aged 40 to 50 in good health and CMV-seropositive.

The V and J genes are TRBV6-1 and TRBJ1-1, with 9 bases fitting TRBD1. This CDR3 is 15 amino acids long. Unmatched junction bases numbered 6, after V lost 4 bases and J lost 3 bases. CDR1 is MNHNS, CDR2 SASEGT, per germline. DNA for the CDR3: TGTGCCAGCAGTGCGCCCGGGACAGGGTACACTGAAGCTTTCTTT. Translated, it gives CASSAPGTGYTEAFF.

The J gene is TRBJ1-6, the V gene TRBV7-9, with 8 bases aligning to TRBD1. The V gene's germline CDR1 is SEHNR and CDR2 FQNEAQ (reference sequence). This CDR3 comprises 17 residues. Losses at the gene ends were 3 bases for V and 10 bases for J; bases not matched to a gene: 14. The CDR3 DNA follows: TGTGCCAGCAGCTTTGGACAGGGTAACGGGTTAGGATCACCCCTCCACTTT. This translates into CASSFGQGNGLGSPLHF.

The genes are TRBV7-3 and TRBJ1-1, with 8 bases aligning to TRBD1. The CDR3 runs to 14 residues. V dropped 6 bases and J dropped 1; count of bases not matched to a gene: 4. Germline lookup yields CDR1 SGHTA and CDR2 FQGTGA. CDR3 DNA sequence: TGTGCCAGCAGTTATACAGGGGGGAACACTGAAGCTTTCTTT. Amino acid sequence: CASSYTGGNTEAFF.

This clone appeared a single time. The V call is TRBV29-1, the J call TRBJ2-7; D possibly corresponds to TRBD2 (5 bases). This CDR3 region has 13 residues. Trimming shortened V by 2 bases and J by 6 bases, and 14 bases separated the two germline ends. Germline V gene data show CDR1 as SQVTM and CDR2 as ANQGSEA. The CDR3 region is CSVEWNSAGEQYF. The CDR3 DNA is TGCAGCGTTGAATGGAACTCCGCGGGCGAGCAGTACTTC.

This chain joins TRBV7-2 and TRBJ2-7; 7 nucleotides match TRBD1. Germline CDR1 and CDR2: SGHTA and FQGNSA. The V segment lost 0 bases and the J segment 4 bases; nucleotides outside the gene matches: 15. The CDR3 consists of 18 residues. In nucleotides, the CDR3 is TGTGCCAGCAGCTTAGCGAGTTCGGCAGGGGGTAGTGCTTACGAGCAGTACTTC. The encoded protein is CASSLASSAGGSAYEQYF.

The chain recombines TRBV19 with TRBJ2-5; 11 bases fit TRBD1. The CDR3 contains 15 residues. The J segment lost 5 bases and the V segment lost 8 bases, leaving 10 bases of the junction unmatched. Per germline, CDR1 LNHDA and CDR2 SQIVND (reference sequence). In DNA form, the CDR3 reads TGTGCCAGTCGATGGACAGGGGGCAGTGAGGAGACCCAGTACTTC. Translation gives CASRWTGGSEETQYF.

This clone was picked up one time. V usage is TRBV2 and J usage is TRBJ2-5; maybe TRBD1 (6 bases). The CDR3 totals 14 residues. Trimming left V 5 bases short and J 0 bases short, with 10 bases between. Germline V lookup: CDR1 SNHLY, CDR2 FYNNEI. The CDR3 spells CASSLGQYQETQYF. The DNA for the CDR3 is TGTGCCAGCAGTCTCGGACAGTACCAAGAGACCCAGTACTTC.

The rearrangement joins TRBV7-3 to TRBJ2-3; 8 bases agree with TRBD2. Germline V lookup: CDR1 SGHTA, CDR2 FQGTGA. The length of the CDR3 is 16 residues. With 1 base clipped from V and 4 bases from J, the junction kept 7 bases outside the gene matches. Here the CDR3 DNA reads TGTGCCAGCAGCTTAAACCCCGGGAGGGCTTCAGATACGCAGTATTTT. Translation: CASSLNPGRASDTQYF.

CDR3 sequence: CASSFDGDTDTQYF. The CDR3 DNA reads TGCGCCAGCAGCTTTGACGGGGACACAGATACGCAGTATTTT. The genes are TRBV5-1 and TRBJ2-3; possible D gene TRBD2, 5 bases. V shed 2 bases and J shed 2 bases, with 9 bases lying between them. Looked up from germline, CDR1 is SGHRS and CDR2 is YFSETQ. The CDR3 length is 14 residues.

The chain employs TRBV6-5 and TRBJ2-5, with D hard to call. This CDR3 comprises 14 residues. The V gene lost 0 bases and the J gene lost 2 bases, with 7 bases spanning the gap. CDR1 is MNHEY and CDR2 is SVGAGI in the germline V gene. DNA for the CDR3: TGTGCCAGCAGTTACTCGCTATCTCAAGAGACCCAGTACTTC. Amino acids: CASSYSLSQETQYF.

The chain couples TRBV15 to TRBJ1-2; TRBD1 matches 10 bases. The CDR3 totals 18 residues. After removal of 3 bases from V and 4 bases from J, the junction contained 14 bases not matched to a gene. Germline-derived CDR1 and CDR2 are LNHNV and YYDKDF (reference sequence). CDR3 nucleotides: TGTGCCACCAGCAGGGGTGGACAGGGGGACCTTGGTGGCTATGGCTACACCTTC. Amino acids: CATSRGGQGDLGGYGYTF.

V usage is TRBV28 and J usage is TRBJ1-1, with D perhaps matching TRBD1 (5 bases). Deletions cut 2 bases from V and 11 bases from J, with 15 bases between. The CDR3 is 13 residues long. Germline V gives CDR1 MDHEN, CDR2 SYDVKM. The CDR3: CASSLGGAKRAFF. In DNA, the CDR3 is TGTGCCAGCAGTTTAGGAGGGGCAAAGAGGGCTTTCTTT.

This clone was picked up a small number of times. The CDR3 DNA reads TGCGCCAGCAGCCCTCGCTGGGACAGCGTATACGAGCAGTACTTC. Translated: CASSPRWDSVYEQYF. V is TRBV4-3 and J is TRBJ2-7, with TRBD1 matching over 7 bases. The junction had 10 bases not matched to a gene; V was cut back by 4 bases and J by 4 bases. CDR3 length: 15 amino acids. From germline, CDR1 is LGHNA and CDR2 YSLEER.

This clone was counted once. The V call is TRBV5-8, the J call TRBJ2-1; TRBD2 agrees at 16 bases. CDR1 SGHTS and CDR2 YDEGEE come from the germline V gene. The CDR3 is 18 residues long. V lost 4 bases and J lost 5; bases outside the gene matches: 9. The CDR3 coding sequence is TGTGCCAGCAGCCGCGGTTGGGGACTAGCGGGAGGGAACAATGAGCAGTTCTTC. Protein sequence: CASSRGWGLAGGNNEQFF.

V and J are TRBV28 and TRBJ1-2, with D possibly matching TRBD1 (6 bases). CDR3 length: 13 amino acids. CDR1 is MDHEN, CDR2 SYDVKM, per germline. The CDR3 region is CAGGAGANYGYTF. The CDR3 nucleotides read TGTGCAGGGGGGGCAGGGGCTAACTATGGCTACACCTTC.

Regarding this clone: One end of the junction fails to match germline, which may point to a read error. This chain links TRBV7-7 with TRBJ2-1; 7 bases fit TRBD1. There are 14 residues in the CDR3. In germline, CDR1 is SSHAT, CDR2 FNYEAQ (reference sequence). The CDR3 protein is CASSLVDRDNEQFF. Here the CDR3 DNA reads TGTGCTAGCAGCCTTGTTGACAGGGACAATGAGCAGTTCTTC.

The genes are TRBV28 and TRBJ2-7; 10 bases are a match to TRBD1. The CDR3 contains 15 residues. With V trimmed by 6 bases and J by 1 base, 6 bases remained unmatched. Germline loops: CDR1 MDHEN, CDR2 SYDVKM. The CDR3 protein is CASRGWGQGSYEQYF. In DNA, the CDR3 is TGTGCCAGCAGAGGTTGGGGACAGGGGTCCTACGAGCAGTACTTC.

J is TRBJ2-7 and V is TRBV6-1; 13 nucleotides agree with TRBD2. CDR3 length: 16 residues. Germline V gene lookup returns CDR1 MNHNS and CDR2 SASEGT. The J segment lost 2 bases and the V segment lost 4 bases, leaving 5 bases of the junction unmatched. The CDR3 DNA sequence: TGTGCCAGCAGTGCCGGGACTAGCGGGGCGACCTACGAGCAGTACTTC. Its translation: CASSAGTSGATYEQYF.

CDR3 residues: CASSNTGIQETQYF. The CDR3 nucleotides are TGTGCCAGTAGTAACACAGGGATACAAGAGACCCAGTACTTC. The rearrangement links TRBV19 to TRBJ2-5, with D possibly being TRBD1 (6 bases). The CDR3 is 14 residues long. Germline loops: CDR1 LNHDA, CDR2 SQIVND (reference sequence). V lost 4 bases and J 2 bases, leaving 11 bases between the germline ends.

This rearrangement joins TRBV6-1 to TRBJ1-5, with TRBD1 identical over 7 bases. The CDR3 spans 14 residues. V dropped 3 bases and J dropped 5; count of bases not matched to a gene: 4. The V gene's germline CDR1 is MNHNS and CDR2 SASEGT. CDR3 in DNA: TGTGCCAGCAGTGACGGGACAGACTATCAGCCCCAGCATTTT. Translation gives CASSDGTDYQPQHF.

DNA for the CDR3: TGTGCCAGCAGCTTCTACGCAGGGCAAATGAACACTGAAGCTTTCTTT. Amino acids: CASSFYAGQMNTEAFF. The gene calls are TRBV7-2 and TRBJ1-1, with D tentatively TRBD1 (5 bases). V dropped 3 bases and J dropped 0 bases, with 14 bases sitting between them. Germline CDR1 is SGHTA and CDR2 is FQGNSA. The CDR3 sequence is 16 residues long. The variable domain in full, with the rest retrieved from reference TRBV7-2 and TRBJ1-1, is GAGVSQSPSNKVTEKGKDVELRCDPISGHTALYWYRQSLGQGLEFLIYFQGNSAPDKSGLPSDRFSAERTGGSVSTLTIQRTQQEDSAVYLCASSFYAGQMNTEAFFGQGTRLTVV.

J is TRBJ1-2 and V is TRBV28; TRBD1 matches at 8 bases. The CDR3 consists of 19 residues. Germline V lookup: CDR1 MDHEN, CDR2 SYDVKM. Trimming at V came to 2 bases and at J to 1 base, leaving 15 bases not matched to a gene. The CDR3 DNA follows: TGTGCCAGCAGTTTACCGAAGAGTAGGGCAGGGGGCCGTAACTATGGCTACACCTTC. This gives the protein CASSLPKSRAGGRNYGYTF.

The chain links TRBV30 to TRBJ2-6; D ambiguous. In germline, CDR1 is GTSNPN, CDR2 SVGIG (reference sequence). The ends were cut back, 4 bases at V and 0 bases at J, with 7 bases in the middle. CDR3 length: 14 residues. The CDR3 spells CAWTLDSGANVLTF. The CDR3 nucleotides read TGTGCCTGGACCCTAGACTCTGGGGCCAACGTCCTGACTTTC.

This clone was counted between two and nine times. The chain joins TRBV5-6 to TRBJ1-1; TRBD1 might be the D (5 bases). The CDR3 is made up of 13 amino acids. The germline gives CDR1 SGHDT, CDR2 YYEEEE. Trimming pared 0 bases from V and 7 bases from J, leaving 10 bases between. As DNA, the CDR3 is TGTGCCAGCAGCTTGGGGACAAGACTTGAAGCTTTCTTT. This sequence encodes CASSLGTRLEAFF.

The chain combines TRBV11-2 with TRBJ1-2; D remains ambiguous. The CDR3 totals 15 residues. Germline V CDR1 and CDR2: SGHAT, FQNNGV. Trimming shortened V by 2 bases and J by 8 bases, and 18 bases separated the two germline ends. DNA for the CDR3: TGTGCCAGCAGCTTAACTCGGGCGCGGGATGAAGGCTACACCTTC. Its protein product is CASSLTRARDEGYTF. Full variable domain (remainder filled in from reference TRBV11-2 and TRBJ1-2): EAGVAQSPRYKIIEKRQSVAFWCNPISGHATLYWYQQILGQGPKLLIQFQNNGVVDDSQLPKDRFSAERLKGVDSTLKIQPAKLEDSAVYLCASSLTRARDEGYTFGSGTRLTVV.

CDR3 region: CASSFGVPSGAGSYNEQFF. The CDR3 DNA reads as TGTGCCAGCAGCTTTGGCGTCCCTAGCGGGGCGGGCTCCTACAATGAGCAGTTCTTC. This rearrangement joins TRBV5-4 to TRBJ2-1; TRBD2 matches at 9 bases. The CDR3 loop spans 19 amino acids. Germline CDR1 is SGHNT and CDR2 is YYREEE (reference sequence). The V and J ends lost 2 bases and 0 bases, in that order; junction bases with no gene match: 12.

The rearrangement uses TRBV14 and TRBJ2-1, with 7 bases lining up with TRBD1. With 1 base clipped from V and 16 bases from J, the junction kept 7 bases outside the gene matches. The CDR3 length is 12 residues. Germline CDR1 SGHDN, CDR2 FVKESK. The CDR3 loop is CASSQAGRGNFF. The CDR3 DNA reads TGTGCCAGCAGCCAAGCCGGCAGGGGGAATTTCTTC.

Points on this clone: Other nucleotide sequences from this sample produce the same CDR3. The genes are TRBV5-8 and TRBJ2-1; 9 nucleotides match TRBD1. V lost 2 bases to trimming and J lost 4 bases; unmatched junction nucleotides: 4. This CDR3 is built from 15 residues. Germline V gives CDR1 SGHTS, CDR2 YDEGEE. Here the CDR3 reads CASSLGTGTYNEQFF. CDR3 DNA sequence: TGTGCCAGCAGCTTAGGGACAGGGACTTACAATGAGCAGTTCTTC.

The genes are TRBV5-1 and TRBJ2-1, with 14 bases lining up with TRBD2. The V and J ends lost 2 bases and 6 bases, in that order; junction bases with no gene match: 1. The CDR3 length is 15 residues. Looked up from germline, CDR1 is SGHRS and CDR2 is YFSETQ. The DNA of the CDR3 is TGCGCCAGCAGCTTCGGACTAGCGGGAGGCAATGAGCAGTTCTTC. The encoded protein is CASSFGLAGGNEQFF.

The chain uses TRBV30 and TRBJ1-2, with D perhaps TRBD1 (5 bases). The CDR3 length is 13 residues. Trimming took 4 bases from V and 6 from J, leaving 15 bases between them. Germline-derived CDR1 and CDR2 are GTSNPN and SVGIG (reference sequence). The CDR3 coding sequence is TGTGCCTGGACCGTCGGGGGGGAAGATGGCTACACCTTC. Its protein product is CAWTVGGEDGYTF.

The genes are TRBV7-3 and TRBJ2-7; 9 bases match TRBD2. CDR1 SGHTA and CDR2 FQGTGA come from the germline V gene. V shed 0 bases, J shed 3 bases, and the junction held 3 bases outside the gene matches. The CDR3 extends over 15 amino acids. This chain's CDR3 is CASSLTSGGIYEQYF. As DNA, the CDR3 is TGTGCCAGCAGCTTAACCAGCGGGGGGATCTACGAGCAGTACTTC.